The 16 T cell receptor beta chains below come from one sample, sequenced in a study of technical replicates of blood from a handful of donors. This table comes from immunoSEQ multiplex PCR, and its TCRdb copy is limited to in-frame clones, with some not included. The sample contains tens of thousands of clones, around nine tenths of which appear only once. Sequencing input: PBMCs. The receptor source for this set is a human donor in good health. Some clones in this sample may be carry-over from other donors' samples.

A single count supports this clone. The genes are TRBV5-1 and TRBJ2-2; D might be TRBD2 (6 bases). Germline V gives CDR1 SGHRS, CDR2 YFSETQ. The CDR3 runs to 15 residues. Deletions cut 4 bases from V and 7 bases from J, with 17 bases between. CDR3: CASSPDSGYHGELFF. The CDR3 region has the DNA TGCGCCAGCAGCCCCGACAGCGGGTACCACGGGGAGCTGTTTTTT.

The chain combines TRBV19 with TRBJ1-5; TRBD1 matches at 8 bases. This CDR3 is 15 amino acids long. The germline gives CDR1 LNHDA, CDR2 SQIVND (reference sequence). The junction had 7 bases not matched to a gene; V was cut back by 7 bases and J by 2 bases. CDR3 in amino acids: CASNKDRGGNQPQHF. The CDR3 region has the DNA TGTGCCAGTAACAAAGACAGGGGTGGCAATCAGCCCCAGCATTTT.

The rearrangement links TRBV5-1 to TRBJ2-2; no clear D. V was shortened by 0 bases and J by 3 bases, with 6 bases between the two germline ends. CDR3 length: 14 residues. CDR1 is SGHRS, CDR2 YFSETQ, per germline. CDR3 bases: TGCGCCAGCAGCTTGGTTCAATACACCGGGGAGCTGTTTTTT. Translated, it gives CASSLVQYTGELFF. Combining the CDR3 with reference TRBV5-1 and TRBJ2-2 gives the whole variable domain KAGVTQTPRYLIKTRGQQVTLSCSPISGHRSVSWYQQTPGQGLQFLFEYFSETQRNKGNFPGRFSGRQFSNSRSEMNVSTLELGDSALYLCASSLVQYTGELFFGEGSRLTVL.

The CDR3 region has the DNA TGTGCCAGCAGTTACACTAGGACAGGGACTTTACCCCTCCACTTT. Protein: CASSYTRTGTLPLHF. V usage is TRBV6-5 and J usage is TRBJ1-6, with TRBD1 identical over 8 bases. Germline V CDR1 and CDR2: MNHEY, SVGAGI. The CDR3 runs 15 residues. V lost 2 bases to trimming and J lost 12 bases; unmatched junction nucleotides: 9.

For the CDR3, the DNA is TGTGCCAGCAGCCGATCGGGGGGAGGCTCCTACAATGAGCAGTTCTTC. Translated, it gives CASSRSGGGSYNEQFF. The V call is TRBV5-4, the J call TRBJ2-1; 7 nucleotides match TRBD2. The CDR3 covers 16 residues. The germline V gene has CDR1 SGHNT and CDR2 YYREEE (reference sequence). Trimming took 4 bases from V and 0 from J; bases not matched to a gene: 7. The full variable domain, in which reference TRBV5-4 and TRBJ2-1 provide the parts outside the CDR3, is ETGVTQSPTHLIKTRGQQVTLRCSSQSGHNTVSWYQQALGQGPQFIFQYYREEENGRGNFPPRFSGLQFPNYSSELNVNALELDDSALYLCASSRSGGGSYNEQFFGPGTRLTVL.

The chain recombines TRBV20-1 with TRBJ2-5, with D possibly being TRBD2 (5 bases). The V gene's germline CDR1 is DFQATT and CDR2 SNEGSKA (reference sequence). The CDR3 runs 11 residues. The V end lost 6 bases, the J end lost 5 bases, and 10 bases lay between the germline ends. CDR3 sequence: CSALSGETQYF. The CDR3 DNA reads as TGCAGTGCCCTCTCGGGGGAGACCCAGTACTTC.

The chain employs TRBV6-4 and TRBJ2-1, with 8 bases aligning to TRBD2. The CDR3 is 15 residues long. V shed 6 bases and J 0 bases; nucleotides not matched to a gene: 4. Germline V CDR1 and CDR2: MRHNA, SNTAGT. CDR3 bases: TGTGCCAGCAGCCCGACTAGCGTCTCCTACAATGAGCAGTTCTTC. This encodes CASSPTSVSYNEQFF.

The chain uses TRBV6-1 and TRBJ1-1; TRBD1 matches 11 bases. This CDR3 is 15 amino acids long. Per the germline V gene, CDR1 is MNHNS and CDR2 is SASEGT. Trimming at V came to 2 bases and at J to 7 bases, leaving 6 bases not matched to a gene. The CDR3 here is CASSERDRGYNEAFF. In DNA, the CDR3 is TGTGCCAGCAGTGAACGGGACAGGGGGTATAATGAAGCTTTCTTT.

This chain connects TRBV7-2 to TRBJ2-5, with D tentatively TRBD2 (6 bases). This CDR3 region has 14 residues. Germline-derived CDR1 and CDR2 are SGHTA and FQGNSA. V dropped 5 bases and J dropped 4 bases, with 14 bases sitting between them. In DNA form, the CDR3 reads TGTGCCAGCAGCCCCTCCTCGGGAGTAGAGACCCAGTACTTC. Its translation is CASSPSSGVETQYF. Looking up the rest from reference TRBV7-2 and TRBJ2-5 gives the full variable domain: GAGVSQSPSNKVTEKGKDVELRCDPISGHTALYWYRQSLGQGLEFLIYFQGNSAPDKSGLPSDRFSAERTGGSVSTLTIQRTQQEDSAVYLCASSPSSGVETQYFGPGTRLLVL.

The rearrangement joins TRBV5-1 to TRBJ1-2; TRBD1 aligns across 8 bases. CDR1 is SGHRS and CDR2 is YFSETQ in the germline V gene. This CDR3 is built from 14 residues. The V segment lost 2 bases and the J segment 7 bases; nucleotides outside the gene matches: 7. Here the CDR3 DNA reads TGCGCCAGCAGCTTAGGCAGGGGGCAAGGTGGCTACACCTTC. Amino acid sequence: CASSLGRGQGGYTF.

The rearrangement joins TRBV28 to TRBJ2-7, with 8 nucleotides matching TRBD1. With 5 bases clipped from V and 3 bases from J, the junction kept 12 bases outside the gene matches. The CDR3 extends over 16 amino acids. CDR1 is MDHEN, CDR2 SYDVKM, per germline. The DNA of the CDR3 is TGTGCCAGCAGTCTCGTTCTAGGACAGGGTGTCTACGAGCAGTACTTC. Its translation is CASSLVLGQGVYEQYF.

This chain uses TRBV30 with TRBJ2-7, with D perhaps matching TRBD1 (6 bases). V was clipped by 0 bases and J by 3 bases, with 12 bases between them. The CDR3 covers 14 residues. CDR1 is GTSNPN and CDR2 is SVGIG in the germline V gene (reference sequence). CDR3 DNA sequence: TGTGCCTGGAGTGTAACAACAGGGAGCTACGAGCAGTACTTC. This translates into CAWSVTTGSYEQYF.

This rearrangement joins TRBV6-5 to TRBJ1-6; D gene uncertain. Germline V gene data show CDR1 as MNHEY and CDR2 as SVGAGI. Trimming removed 8 bases from V and 3 bases from J, with 11 bases in between. The length of the CDR3 is 14 residues. For the CDR3, the DNA is TGTGCCAGCTCCGGGGAGCTCTATAATTCACCCCTCCACTTT. Its protein product is CASSGELYNSPLHF.

V gene TRBV7-9 combines with J gene TRBJ2-7, with TRBD1 identical over 12 bases. Germline trimming cut 2 bases from V and 5 bases from J; bases unmatched to any gene: 10. Per germline, CDR1 SEHNR and CDR2 FQNEAQ (reference sequence). The CDR3 sequence is 17 residues long. The CDR3 reads CASSLRAGQGAGNEQYF. CDR3 DNA: TGTGCCAGCAGCTTAAGGGCGGGACAGGGGGCCGGAAACGAGCAGTACTTC.

The chain carries TRBV5-4 and TRBJ1-1; TRBD1 agrees at 7 bases. The V segment lost 6 bases and the J segment 1 base; nucleotides outside the gene matches: 9. The V gene's germline CDR1 is SGHNT and CDR2 YYREEE (reference sequence). This CDR3 has 15 amino acids. The CDR3 here is CASTREGASNTEAFF. CDR3 sequence (DNA): TGTGCCAGCACCCGGGAGGGGGCTTCGAACACTGAAGCTTTCTTT.

The rearrangement uses TRBV12-1 and TRBJ1-5; the table calls TRBD1, which could not be checked here. TRBV12-1 is deemed a pseudogene. The CDR3 is made up of 17 amino acids. The CDR3 here is CASSPWPGTGGVQPQHF. The CDR3 nucleotides are TGTGCCAGCAGCCCCTGGCCCGGGACAGGGGGAGTTCAGCCCCAGCATTTT.